This entry describes one T cell receptor (beta chain). Its antigen is undetermined. TCRbeta library construction was performed incorporating unique molecular identifiers. TCRdb re-derived calls from the PCR reads in MiXCR, one entry per CDR3 protein. There are over 150,000 distinct CDR3 sequences in the sample; about 6.6% occur only once, and about 5.5% lies in the top ten. The ends were cut back, 2 bases at V and 7 bases at J, with 22 bases in the middle. This CDR3 has 17 amino acids. The germline CDR1 and CDR2 sequences are MNHEY and SMNVEV (reference sequence). The data stem from a study of T-cell reconstitution after alpha-beta-depleted transplantation in children. Overall study findings and caveats: At around two months after transplant, the alpha-beta T cells were reportedly derived from several hundred expanded clones that came from non-depleted graft cells. Surviving recipient cells, namely T cells and thymic progenitors, were the source of high day-60 TCRbeta diversity in some patients.

The sample here was PBMCs, taken before TCRalphabeta/CD19-depleted stem cell transplant. The V and J genes are TRBV27 and TRBJ2-3, with D perhaps matching TRBD1 or TRBD2 (5 bases each). The receptor comes from a boy under 10 years old with acute lymphoblastic leukemia, due to receive a stem cell transplant. As DNA, the CDR3 is TGTGCCAGCAGTTTAGGGGGACGGGGAGCAAACTTATATACGCAGTATTTT. Protein product: CASSLGGRGANLYTQYF.